In this sample, the clone carrying this T cell receptor beta chain turned up many times. Antigen unknown. The data were obtained in a study of T cells after yellow fever vaccination. The germline CDR1 and CDR2 sequences are DFQATT and SNEGSKA (reference sequence). The CDR3 length is 12 residues. The V end was cut by 5 bases, the J end by 1 base, with 6 bases between. Study-level findings and limits: Booster sampling recovered most clones from primary vaccination (nearly 98% CD4, approximately 88% CD8).

One entry per CDR3 protein, called by TCRdb with MiXCR from the 5' RACE reads. This table has 400,000 or so distinct CDR3 sequences, around a tenth appearing once. The chain has TRBV20-1 and TRBJ1-5; D gene ambiguous. The receptor comes from a man between 18 and 35 years old who received the YFV17D yellow fever vaccine. Sequenced material: PBMCs, taken on the day of the first yellow fever vaccination. The CDR3 DNA reads TGCAGTGCTCACGGGAGCAATCAGCCCCAGCATTTT. Translation gives CSAHGSNQPQHF.